The clone carrying this T cell receptor (beta chain) was found a few times. Its specificity is not known. Each donor gave 9.5 to 10 milliliters of peripheral blood. These data originate in a study of blood T cells in healthy people across ages. Overall study findings and caveats: Diversity estimates drawn from one million T cells were deemed underestimates.

A sample-barcoded 5' primer and a J-beta primer mix were used in a second PCR of roughly 7 to 11 cycles. TCRdb reprocessed the 5' RACE reads with MiXCR, giving one entry per CDR3 protein. The sample consists of some 1.8 million distinct CDR3 sequences, about two fifths of them appearing once. CDR3 length: 15 residues. Trimming removed 2 bases from V and 2 bases from J; junction bases left unmatched: 5. Looked up from germline, CDR1 is SGHTA and CDR2 is FQGNSA. The TCR sequence derives from a human donor in good health. The source material was blood. V and J are TRBV7-2 and TRBJ1-2; 7 bases map to TRBD1. The CDR3 is CASSLQEGANYGYTF. The CDR3 DNA follows: TGTGCCAGCAGCTTACAAGAGGGGGCGAACTATGGCTACACCTTC.